This T cell receptor (beta chain) was profiled in a study of shared clonotypes between healthy human individuals. Study information: Ranging from 18 to 49 in age, donors were a couple of women and a few men.

This CDR3 spans 12 amino acids. Trimming removed 4 bases from V and 6 bases from J, with 6 bases in between. Germline-derived CDR1 and CDR2 are SNHLY and FYNNEI. HIV-negative, healthy adults without recent acute infections or vaccinations were the donors. TCRdb keeps only in-frame clones here, not all; method: immunoSEQ multiplex PCR. The sample has nearly 1,000,000 clones, less than 85% seen once. Material: memory CD4+ T cells sorted from blood. Subset specified: CD45RA-negative fraction. V is TRBV2 and J is TRBJ2-2; D perhaps matches TRBD2 (6 bases). This receptor was obtained from a young man in good health. CDR3 amino acids: CASSGLAGELFF. In nucleotides, the CDR3 is TGTGCCAGCAGTGGACTAGCCGGGGAGCTGTTTTTT.